This T cell receptor (beta chain) was recovered during a study of memory CD4+ T cells and cytomegalovirus serostatus. Profiled with immunoSEQ multiplex PCR; TCRdb holds only in-frame clones, not every one. The data contain approximately 65,000 clones, 77% of them seen just once; the ten biggest clones take up almost 0.9%. Single viable CD3+CD4+CD8-CD45RO+ cells were sorted as the memory CD4+ T cells. Total CD4+ T cells were enriched by CD4 positive selection. The CDR3 has 14 residues. J lost 8 bases, V lost 5 bases, and 7 bases had no gene match. The germline V gene encodes CDR1 MDHEN and CDR2 SYDVKM.

V and J are TRBV28 and TRBJ1-4, with 8 bases fitting TRBD1. The TCR comes from an adult in good health and CMV-seronegative. What was sequenced was memory CD4+ T cells from blood. The CDR3 DNA reads TGTGCCAGCAGTCCCGGACAGGGAAGGGAAAAACTGTTTTTT. This encodes CASSPGQGREKLFF.